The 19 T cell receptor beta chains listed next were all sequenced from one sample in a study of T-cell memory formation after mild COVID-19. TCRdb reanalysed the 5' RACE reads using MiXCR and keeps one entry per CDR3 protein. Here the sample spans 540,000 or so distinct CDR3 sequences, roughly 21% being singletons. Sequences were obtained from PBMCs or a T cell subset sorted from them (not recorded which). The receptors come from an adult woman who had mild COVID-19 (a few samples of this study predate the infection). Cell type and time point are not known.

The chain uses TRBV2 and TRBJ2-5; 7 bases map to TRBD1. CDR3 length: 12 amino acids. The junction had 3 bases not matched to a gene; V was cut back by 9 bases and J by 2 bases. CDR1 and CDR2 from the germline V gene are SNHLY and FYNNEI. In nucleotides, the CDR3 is TGTGCCAGGGACAGGCCTCAAGAGACCCAGTACTTC. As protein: CARDRPQETQYF.

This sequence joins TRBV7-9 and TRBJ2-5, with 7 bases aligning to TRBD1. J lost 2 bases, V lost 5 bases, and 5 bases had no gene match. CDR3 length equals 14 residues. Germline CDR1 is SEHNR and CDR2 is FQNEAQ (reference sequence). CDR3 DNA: TGTGCCAGCAGCCAGGGGACAGCACAAGAGACCCAGTACTTC. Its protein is CASSQGTAQETQYF.

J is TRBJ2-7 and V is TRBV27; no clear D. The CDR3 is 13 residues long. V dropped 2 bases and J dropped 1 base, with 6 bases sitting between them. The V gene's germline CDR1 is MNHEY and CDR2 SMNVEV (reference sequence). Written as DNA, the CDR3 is TGTGCCAGCAGTTTAAAGGTATCCTACGAGCAGTACTTC. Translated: CASSLKVSYEQYF.

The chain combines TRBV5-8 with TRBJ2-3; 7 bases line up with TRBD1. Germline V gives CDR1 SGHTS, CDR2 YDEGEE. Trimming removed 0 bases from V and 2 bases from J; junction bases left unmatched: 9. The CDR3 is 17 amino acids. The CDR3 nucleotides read TGTGCCAGCAGCTTGGGGATAGACAGGGCCCCCACAGATACGCAGTATTTT. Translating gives CASSLGIDRAPTDTQYF.

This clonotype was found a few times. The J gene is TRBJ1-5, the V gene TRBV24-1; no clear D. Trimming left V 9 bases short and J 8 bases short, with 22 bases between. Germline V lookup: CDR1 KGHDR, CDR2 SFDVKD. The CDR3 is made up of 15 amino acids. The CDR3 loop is CATQDGNLFTEPQHF. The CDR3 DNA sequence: TGTGCCACCCAAGACGGCAACTTGTTTACCGAGCCCCAGCATTTT.

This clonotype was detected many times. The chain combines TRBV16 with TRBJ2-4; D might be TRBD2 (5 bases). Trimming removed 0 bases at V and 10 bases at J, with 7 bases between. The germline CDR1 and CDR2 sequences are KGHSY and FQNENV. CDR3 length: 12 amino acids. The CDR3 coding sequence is TGTGCCAGCAGCCAATCGAGCGGAATTCAGTACTTC. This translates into CASSQSSGIQYF.

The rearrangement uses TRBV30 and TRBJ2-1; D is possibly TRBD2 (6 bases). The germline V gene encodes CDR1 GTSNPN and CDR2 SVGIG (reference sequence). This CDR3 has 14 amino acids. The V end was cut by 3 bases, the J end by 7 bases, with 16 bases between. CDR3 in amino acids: CAWSGKSGGNEQFF. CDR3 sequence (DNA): TGTGCCTGGAGCGGCAAAAGTGGGGGGAATGAGCAGTTCTTC. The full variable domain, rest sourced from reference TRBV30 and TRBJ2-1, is SQTIHQWPATLVQPVGSPLSLECTVEGTSNPNLYWYRQAAGRGLQLLFYSVGIGQISSEVPQNLSASRPQDRQFILSSKKLLLSDSGFYLCAWSGKSGGNEQFFGPGTRLTVL.

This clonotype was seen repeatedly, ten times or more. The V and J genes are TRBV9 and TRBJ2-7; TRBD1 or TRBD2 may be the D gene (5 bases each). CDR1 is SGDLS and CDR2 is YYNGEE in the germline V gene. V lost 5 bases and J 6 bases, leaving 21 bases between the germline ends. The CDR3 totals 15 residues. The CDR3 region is CASSPTGTHASEQYF. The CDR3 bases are TGTGCCAGCAGTCCGACCGGGACGCATGCTTCCGAGCAGTACTTC.

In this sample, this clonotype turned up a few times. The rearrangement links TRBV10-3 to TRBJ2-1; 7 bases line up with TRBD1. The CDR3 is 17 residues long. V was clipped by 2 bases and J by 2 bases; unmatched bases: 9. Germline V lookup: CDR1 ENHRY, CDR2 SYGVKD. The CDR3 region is CAISEENRGWTYNEQFF. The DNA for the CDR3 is TGTGCCATCAGTGAGGAAAACAGGGGATGGACCTACAATGAGCAGTTCTTC.

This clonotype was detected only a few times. The CDR3: CASSFGYGEQYF. For the CDR3, the DNA is TGTGCCAGCAGCTTTGGGTATGGCGAGCAGTACTTC. The chain uses TRBV7-2 and TRBJ2-7; D ambiguous. Germline CDR1 reads SGHTA; CDR2 reads FQGNSA. The CDR3 has 12 amino acids. Trimming pared 3 bases from V and 6 bases from J, leaving 9 bases between.

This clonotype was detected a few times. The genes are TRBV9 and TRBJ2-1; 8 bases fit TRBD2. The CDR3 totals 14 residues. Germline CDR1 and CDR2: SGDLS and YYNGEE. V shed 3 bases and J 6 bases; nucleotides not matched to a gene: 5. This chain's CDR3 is CASSGGGGPNEQFF. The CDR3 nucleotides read TGTGCCAGCAGCGGGGGCGGGGGGCCCAATGAGCAGTTCTTC.

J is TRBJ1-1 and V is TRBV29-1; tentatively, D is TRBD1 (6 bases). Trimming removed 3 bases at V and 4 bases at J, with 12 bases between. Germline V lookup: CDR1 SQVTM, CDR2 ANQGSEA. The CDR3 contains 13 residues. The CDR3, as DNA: TGCAGCGTTGAGCAGGGGCTGGCCACTGAAGCTTTCTTT. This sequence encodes CSVEQGLATEAFF. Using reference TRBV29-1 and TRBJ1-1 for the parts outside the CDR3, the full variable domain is SAVISQKPSRDICQRGTSLTIQCQVDSQVTMMFWYRQQPGQSLTLIATANQGSEATYESGFVIDKFPISRPNLTFSTLTVSNMSPEDSSIYLCSVEQGLATEAFFGQGTRLTVV.

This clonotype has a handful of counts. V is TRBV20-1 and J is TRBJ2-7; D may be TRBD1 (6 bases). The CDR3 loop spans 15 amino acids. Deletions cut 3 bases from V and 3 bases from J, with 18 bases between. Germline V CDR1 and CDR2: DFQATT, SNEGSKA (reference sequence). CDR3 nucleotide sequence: TGCAGTGCTAGCCCCCCAGGGGTTCTCCTCTACGAGCAGTACTTC. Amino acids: CSASPPGVLLYEQYF.

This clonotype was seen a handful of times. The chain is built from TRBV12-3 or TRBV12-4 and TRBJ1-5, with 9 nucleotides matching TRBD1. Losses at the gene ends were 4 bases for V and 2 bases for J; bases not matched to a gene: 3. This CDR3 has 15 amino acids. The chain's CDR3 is CASSSTGGGNQPQHF. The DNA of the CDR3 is TGTGCCAGCAGTTCAACAGGGGGCGGCAATCAGCCCCAGCATTTT.

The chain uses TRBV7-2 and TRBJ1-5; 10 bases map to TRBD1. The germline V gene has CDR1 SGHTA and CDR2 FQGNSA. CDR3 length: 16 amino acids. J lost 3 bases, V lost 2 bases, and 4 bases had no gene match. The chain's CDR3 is CASSLLGQGPNQPQHF. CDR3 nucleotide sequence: TGTGCCAGCAGCTTACTGGGACAGGGGCCCAATCAGCCCCAGCATTTT. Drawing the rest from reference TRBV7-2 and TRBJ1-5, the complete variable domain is GAGVSQSPSNKVTEKGKDVELRCDPISGHTALYWYRQSLGQGLEFLIYFQGNSAPDKSGLPSDRFSAERTGGSVSTLTIQRTQQEDSAVYLCASSLLGQGPNQPQHFGDGTRLSIL.

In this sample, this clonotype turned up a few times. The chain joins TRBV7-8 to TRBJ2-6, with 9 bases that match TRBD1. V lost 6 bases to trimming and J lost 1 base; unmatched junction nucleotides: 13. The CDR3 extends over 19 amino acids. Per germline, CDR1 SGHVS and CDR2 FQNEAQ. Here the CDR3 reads CASSQPRDRVVSGANVLTF. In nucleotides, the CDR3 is TGTGCCAGCAGTCAGCCGCGGGACAGGGTAGTTTCTGGGGCCAACGTCCTGACTTTC. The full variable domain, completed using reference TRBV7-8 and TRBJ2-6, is GAGVSQSPRYKVAKRGQDVALRCDPISGHVSLFWYQQALGQGPEFLTYFQNEAQLDKSGLPSDRFFAERPEGSVSTLKIQRTQQEDSAVYLCASSQPRDRVVSGANVLTFGAGSRLTVL.

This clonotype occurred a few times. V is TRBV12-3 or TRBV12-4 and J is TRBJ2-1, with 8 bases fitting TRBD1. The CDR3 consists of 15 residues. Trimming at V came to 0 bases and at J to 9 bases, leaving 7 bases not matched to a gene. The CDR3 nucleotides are TGTGCCAGCAGTTTAGCGCGACAGGGGAAGAGTGAGCAGTTCTTC. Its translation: CASSLARQGKSEQFF.

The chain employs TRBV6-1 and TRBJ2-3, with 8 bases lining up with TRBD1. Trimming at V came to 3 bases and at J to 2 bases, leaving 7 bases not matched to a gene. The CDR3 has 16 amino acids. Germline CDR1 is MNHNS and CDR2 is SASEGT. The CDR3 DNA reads TGTGCCAGCAGTGACCTGGACAGGGCATACACAGATACGCAGTATTTT. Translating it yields CASSDLDRAYTDTQYF.

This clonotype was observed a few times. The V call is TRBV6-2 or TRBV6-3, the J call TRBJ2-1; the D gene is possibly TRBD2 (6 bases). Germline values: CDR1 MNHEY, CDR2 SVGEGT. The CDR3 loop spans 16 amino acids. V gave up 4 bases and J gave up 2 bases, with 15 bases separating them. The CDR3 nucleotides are TGTGCCAGCAGTTCCACCCAGCGCGGGGCCTACAATGAGCAGTTCTTC. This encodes CASSSTQRGAYNEQFF.